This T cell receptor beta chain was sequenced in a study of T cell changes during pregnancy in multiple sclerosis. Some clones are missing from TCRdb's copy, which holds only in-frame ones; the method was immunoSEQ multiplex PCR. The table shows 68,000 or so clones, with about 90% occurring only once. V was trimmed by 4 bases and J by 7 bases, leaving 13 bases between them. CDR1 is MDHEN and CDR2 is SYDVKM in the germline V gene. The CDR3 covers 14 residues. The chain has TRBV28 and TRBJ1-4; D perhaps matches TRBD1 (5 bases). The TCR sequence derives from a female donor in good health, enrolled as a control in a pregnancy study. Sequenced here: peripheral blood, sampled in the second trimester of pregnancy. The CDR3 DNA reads TGTGCCAGCAGTTGGGGTGGCAGGGCTGAAAAACTGTTTTTT. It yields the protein CASSWGGRAEKLFF.